This T cell receptor (beta chain) is drawn from a study of blood T cell repertoires in COVID-19 (TCRdb year 2020). At the level of the whole study: Samples from collaborators originated in the United States, Italy and Spain and spanned both the acute and convalescent phases of COVID-19. Where available, HLA class I and class II types were taken from metadata supplied by the sample provider and were not determined by assay-based typing. The sample metadata nearly always contained a de-identified subject ID, COVID-19 status, age in years and sex. The repertoires were made available in a free public database intended to serve as a resource for research on the immune response to SARS-CoV-2. The samples were drawn from two sources: the first 160 participants of the ongoing ImmuneRACE study, and 950 to 1,500 subjects contributed by 6 global collaborators. The material from the prospective study consisted of cDNA or gDNA derived from T cells, B-cell-depleted T cells, or PBMCs. Subjects who had been exposed to COVID-19, were actively infected with it, or had recovered from it provided the deeply sampled blood TCRbeta repertoires that made up the dataset. Findings and caveats that apply to the study as a whole: The quantity of clinical and demographic metadata differed by source and by participant and was supplied without curation.

Comments on this clone: Its recognized antigen is unknown. No qualities accompany the bases; no much larger clone lies one base away.

The CDR3 covers 14 residues, taking in both the cysteine and the phenylalanine. Left in the record is the CDR3 DNA by itself, 42 bases read in frame from the first base. Trimming leaves V shorter by 0 bases and J shorter by 7 bases, with the junction holding 3 bases beyond the gene matches. For CDR1 and CDR2, the germline V gene (reference sequence) lists LGHDT and YNNKEL. One collaborating source in Seattle enrolled patients while the patients were actively infected and followed the patients over time throughout the course of disease. Whole blood was collected in K2EDTA tubes by collaborating institutions according to the institutions' own protocols. For TCRbeta analysis, collaborator samples were shipped as frozen whole blood, as isolated PBMCs, or as DNA extracted from either sample type. TCRbeta CDR3 regions were amplified from genomic DNA using the immunoSEQ Assay, a bias-controlled multiplex PCR. The authors' analysis ran thus. Nucleated cell counts per sample were estimated from amplification of reference gene primers within the assay. To quantify the absolute abundance of each unique TCRbeta CDR3 rearrangement, sequence reads were collapsed and filtered. For each sample, productive Simpson clonality was calculated as the square root of Simpson's diversity index over productive rearrangements. TCRdb took this table from immuneACCESS and kept in-frame rearrangements with V and J called. Such tables lack part of the clones; where checked against another copy, unresolved V genes explain under half of the gap, and the rest is unexplained. V, J and clone size are taken as reported in that table, and D and trimming were inferred from the DNA itself. Counted in this sample were 40,000 or so clones; roughly 74% of them appeared once. The top ten clones comprise 10% of the sample.

Sequences were obtained from peripheral blood. The rearranged chain carries TRBV3-1 (or the pseudogene TRBV3-2) and TRBJ1-2; 9 nucleotides in the junction match TRBD1. The TCR originated in a man aged 70-80 years with COVID-19, enrolled during active disease. The nucleotides read TGTGCCAGCAGCCAAGACCCGGACAGGGGTGGCTACACCTTC. Translated, this is CASSQDPDRGGYTF.